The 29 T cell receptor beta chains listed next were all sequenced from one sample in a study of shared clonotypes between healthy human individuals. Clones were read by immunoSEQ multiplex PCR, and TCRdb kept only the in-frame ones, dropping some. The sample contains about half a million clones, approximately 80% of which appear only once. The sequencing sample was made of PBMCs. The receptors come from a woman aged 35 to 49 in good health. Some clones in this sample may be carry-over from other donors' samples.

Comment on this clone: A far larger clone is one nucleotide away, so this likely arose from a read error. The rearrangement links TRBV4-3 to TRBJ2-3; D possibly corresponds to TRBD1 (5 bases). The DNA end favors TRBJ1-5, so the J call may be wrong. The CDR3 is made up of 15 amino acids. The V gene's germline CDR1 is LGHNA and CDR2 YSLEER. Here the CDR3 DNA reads TGCGCCAGCAGCCAAGACCAGCAGGGCACAGATACGCAGCATTTT. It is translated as CASSQDQQGTDTQHF.

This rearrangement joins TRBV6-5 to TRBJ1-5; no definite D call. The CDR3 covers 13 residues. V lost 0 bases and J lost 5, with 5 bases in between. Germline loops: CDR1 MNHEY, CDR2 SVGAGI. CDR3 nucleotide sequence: TGTGCCAGCAGTTACTCATGGGATCAGCCCCAGCATTTT. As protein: CASSYSWDQPQHF.

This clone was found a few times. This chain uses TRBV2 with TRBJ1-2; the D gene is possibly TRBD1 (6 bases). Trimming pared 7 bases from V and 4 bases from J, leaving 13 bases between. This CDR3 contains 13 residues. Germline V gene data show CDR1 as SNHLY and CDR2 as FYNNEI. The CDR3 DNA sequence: TGTGCCAGCACTACAGGGTTCCCCTATGGCTACACCTTC. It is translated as CASTTGFPYGYTF. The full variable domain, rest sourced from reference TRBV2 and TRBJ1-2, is EPEVTQTPSHQVTQMGQEVILRCVPISNHLYFYWYRQILGQKVEFLVSFYNNEISEKSEIFDDQFSVERPDGSNFTLKIRSTKLEDSAMYFCASTTGFPYGYTFGSGTRLTVV.

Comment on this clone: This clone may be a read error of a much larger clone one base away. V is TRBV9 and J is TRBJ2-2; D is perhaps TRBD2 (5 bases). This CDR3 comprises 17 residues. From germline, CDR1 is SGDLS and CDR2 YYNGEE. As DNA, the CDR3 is TGTGCCAGCAGCGTAAACCCAGGTCACTCGAACACCGGGGAGCTGCTTTTT. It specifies CASSVNPGHSNTGELLF.

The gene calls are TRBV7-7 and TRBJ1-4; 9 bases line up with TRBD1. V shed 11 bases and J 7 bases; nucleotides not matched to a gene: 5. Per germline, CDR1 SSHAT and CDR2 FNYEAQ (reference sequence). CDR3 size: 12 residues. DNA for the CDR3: TGTGCCGTAGGGACAGGGATTGAAAAACTGTTTTTT. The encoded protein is CAVGTGIEKLFF.

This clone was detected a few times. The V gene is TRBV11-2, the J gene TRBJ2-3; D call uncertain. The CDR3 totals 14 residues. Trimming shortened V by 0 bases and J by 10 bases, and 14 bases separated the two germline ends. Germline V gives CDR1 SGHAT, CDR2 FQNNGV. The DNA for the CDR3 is TGTGCCAGCAGCTTAGACCCCAGCTCTGTCTCGCAGTATTTT. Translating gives CASSLDPSSVSQYF.

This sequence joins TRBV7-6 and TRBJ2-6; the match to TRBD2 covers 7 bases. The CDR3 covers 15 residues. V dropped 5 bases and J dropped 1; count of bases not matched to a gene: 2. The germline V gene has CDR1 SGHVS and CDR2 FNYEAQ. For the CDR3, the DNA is TGTGCCAGCAGCGGGGGGGGATCTGGGGCCAACGTCCTGACTTTC. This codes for CASSGGGSGANVLTF.

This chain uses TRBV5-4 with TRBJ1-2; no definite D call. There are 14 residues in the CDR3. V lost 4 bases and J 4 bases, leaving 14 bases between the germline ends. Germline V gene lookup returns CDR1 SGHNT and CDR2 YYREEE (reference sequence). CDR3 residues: CASSPRGGSYGYTF. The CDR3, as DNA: TGTGCCAGCAGCCCCCGGGGAGGCAGCTATGGCTACACCTTC.

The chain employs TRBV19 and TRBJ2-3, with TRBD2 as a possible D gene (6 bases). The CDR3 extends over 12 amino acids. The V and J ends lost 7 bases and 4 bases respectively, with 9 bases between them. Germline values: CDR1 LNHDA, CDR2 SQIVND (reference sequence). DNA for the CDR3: TGTGCCAGTATGGGGGACTCAGATACGCAGTATTTT. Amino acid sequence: CASMGDSDTQYF.

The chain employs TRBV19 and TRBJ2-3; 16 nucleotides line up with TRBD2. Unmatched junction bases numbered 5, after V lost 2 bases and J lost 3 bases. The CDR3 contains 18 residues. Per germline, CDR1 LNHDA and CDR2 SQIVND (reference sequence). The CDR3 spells CASSIPGLAGGPTDTQYF. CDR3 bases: TGTGCCAGTAGTATACCGGGACTAGCGGGAGGGCCGACAGATACGCAGTATTTT. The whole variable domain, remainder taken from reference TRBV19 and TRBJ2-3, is DGGITQSPKYLFRKEGQNVTLSCEQNLNHDAMYWYRQDPGQGLRLIYYSQIVNDFQKGDIAEGYSVSREKKESFPLTVTSAQKNPTAFYLCASSIPGLAGGPTDTQYFGPGTRLTVL.

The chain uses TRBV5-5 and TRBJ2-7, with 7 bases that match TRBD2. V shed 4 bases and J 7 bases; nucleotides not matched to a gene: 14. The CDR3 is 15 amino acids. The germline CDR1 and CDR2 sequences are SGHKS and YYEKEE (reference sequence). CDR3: CASSRSGTITTEQYF. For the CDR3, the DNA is TGTGCCAGCAGCCGCAGCGGGACTATAACTACGGAGCAGTACTTC.

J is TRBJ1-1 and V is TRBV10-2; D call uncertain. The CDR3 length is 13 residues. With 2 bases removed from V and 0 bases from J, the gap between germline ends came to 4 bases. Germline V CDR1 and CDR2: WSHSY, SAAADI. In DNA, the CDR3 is TGCGCCAGCAGTGAGGTCCTGAACACTGAAGCTTTCTTT. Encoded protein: CASSEVLNTEAFF.

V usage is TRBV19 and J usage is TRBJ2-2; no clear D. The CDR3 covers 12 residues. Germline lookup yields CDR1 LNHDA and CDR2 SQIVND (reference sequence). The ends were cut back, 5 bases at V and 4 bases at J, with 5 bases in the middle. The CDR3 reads CASSRGTGELFF. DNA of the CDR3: TGTGCCAGTAGTCGAGGCACCGGGGAGCTGTTTTTT.

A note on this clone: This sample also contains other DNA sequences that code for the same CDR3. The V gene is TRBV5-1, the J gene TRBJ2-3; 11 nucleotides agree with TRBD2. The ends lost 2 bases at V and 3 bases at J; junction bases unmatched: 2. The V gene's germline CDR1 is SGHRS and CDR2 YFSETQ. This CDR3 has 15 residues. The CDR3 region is CASSLVAGGTDTQYF. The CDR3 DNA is TGCGCCAGCAGCTTAGTAGCGGGAGGGACAGATACGCAGTATTTT.

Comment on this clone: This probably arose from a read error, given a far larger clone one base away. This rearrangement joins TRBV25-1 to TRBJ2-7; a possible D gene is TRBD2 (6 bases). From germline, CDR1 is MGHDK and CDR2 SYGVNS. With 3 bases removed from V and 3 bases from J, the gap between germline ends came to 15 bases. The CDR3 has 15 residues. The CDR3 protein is CASSDMDGGLYEQYF. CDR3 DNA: TGTGCCAGCAGTGATATGGACGGGGGTCTCTACGAGCAGTACTTC.

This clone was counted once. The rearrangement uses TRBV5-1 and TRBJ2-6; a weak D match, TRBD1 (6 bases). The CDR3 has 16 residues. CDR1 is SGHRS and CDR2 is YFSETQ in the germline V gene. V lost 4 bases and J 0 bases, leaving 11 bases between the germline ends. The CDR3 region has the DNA TGCGCCAGCAGCCCCGACAGGATCTCTGGGGCCAACGTCCTGACTTTC. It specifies CASSPDRISGANVLTF. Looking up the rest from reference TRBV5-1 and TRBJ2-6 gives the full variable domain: KAGVTQTPRYLIKTRGQQVTLSCSPISGHRSVSWYQQTPGQGLQFLFEYFSETQRNKGNFPGRFSGRQFSNSRSEMNVSTLELGDSALYLCASSPDRISGANVLTFGAGSRLTVL.

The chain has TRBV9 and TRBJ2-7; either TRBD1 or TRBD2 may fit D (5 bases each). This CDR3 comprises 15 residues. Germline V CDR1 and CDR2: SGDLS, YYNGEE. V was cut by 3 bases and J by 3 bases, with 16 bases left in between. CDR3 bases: TGTGCCAGCAGCGCCGCCGGGGCGGCGATCTACGAGCAGTACTTC. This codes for CASSAAGAAIYEQYF.

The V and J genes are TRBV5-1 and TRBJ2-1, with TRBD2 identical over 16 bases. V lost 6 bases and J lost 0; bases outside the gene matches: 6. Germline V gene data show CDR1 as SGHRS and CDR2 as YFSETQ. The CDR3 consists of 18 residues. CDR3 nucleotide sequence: TGCGCCAGCACCCCGGGACTAGCGGGGGGGGGCTCCTACAATGAGCAGTTCTTC. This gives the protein CASTPGLAGGGSYNEQFF.

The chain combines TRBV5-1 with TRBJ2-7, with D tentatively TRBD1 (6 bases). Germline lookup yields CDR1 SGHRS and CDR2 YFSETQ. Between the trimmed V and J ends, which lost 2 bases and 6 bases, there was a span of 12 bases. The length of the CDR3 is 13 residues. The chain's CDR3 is CASSFNRDSEQYF. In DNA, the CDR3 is TGCGCCAGCAGCTTCAACAGGGATTCCGAGCAGTACTTC.

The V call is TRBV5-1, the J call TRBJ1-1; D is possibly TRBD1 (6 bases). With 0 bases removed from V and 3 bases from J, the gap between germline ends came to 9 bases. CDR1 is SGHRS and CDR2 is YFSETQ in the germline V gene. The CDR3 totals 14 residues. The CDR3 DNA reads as TGCGCCAGCAGCTTGGGACCAGGGGACACTGAAGCTTTCTTT. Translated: CASSLGPGDTEAFF.

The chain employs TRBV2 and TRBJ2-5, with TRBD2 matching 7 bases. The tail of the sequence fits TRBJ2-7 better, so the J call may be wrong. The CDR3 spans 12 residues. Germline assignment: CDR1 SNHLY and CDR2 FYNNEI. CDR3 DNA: TGTGCCAGCGGGGGGGGGTCCTACGAGCAGTACTTC. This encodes CASGGGSYEQYF.

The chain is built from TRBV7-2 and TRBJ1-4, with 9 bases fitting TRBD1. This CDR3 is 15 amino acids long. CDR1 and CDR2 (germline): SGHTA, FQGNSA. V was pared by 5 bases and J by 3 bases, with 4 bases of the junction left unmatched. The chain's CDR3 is CASSITGGPNEKLFF. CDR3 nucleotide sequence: TGTGCCAGCAGCATTACAGGGGGCCCTAATGAAAAACTGTTTTTT. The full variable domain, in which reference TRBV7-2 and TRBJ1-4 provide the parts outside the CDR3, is GAGVSQSPSNKVTEKGKDVELRCDPISGHTALYWYRQSLGQGLEFLIYFQGNSAPDKSGLPSDRFSAERTGGSVSTLTIQRTQQEDSAVYLCASSITGGPNEKLFFGSGTQLSVL.

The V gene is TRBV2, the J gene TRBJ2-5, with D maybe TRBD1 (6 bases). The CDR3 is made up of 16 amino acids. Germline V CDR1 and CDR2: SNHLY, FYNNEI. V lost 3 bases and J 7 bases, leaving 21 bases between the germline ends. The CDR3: CASSDLDRYGRGTQYF. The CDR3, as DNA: TGTGCCAGCAGTGATCTAGACAGGTATGGGCGAGGGACCCAGTACTTC.

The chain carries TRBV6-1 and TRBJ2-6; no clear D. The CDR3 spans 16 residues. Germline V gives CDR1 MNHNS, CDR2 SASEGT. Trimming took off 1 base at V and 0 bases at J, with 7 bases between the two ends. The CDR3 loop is CASSEVLGSGANVLTF. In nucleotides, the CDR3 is TGTGCCAGCAGTGAAGTTTTAGGCTCTGGGGCCAACGTCCTGACTTTC.

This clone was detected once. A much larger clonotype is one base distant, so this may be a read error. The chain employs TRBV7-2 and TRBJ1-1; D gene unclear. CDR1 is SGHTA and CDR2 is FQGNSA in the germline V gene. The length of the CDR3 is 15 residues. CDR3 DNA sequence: TGTGCCAGCAGCTCTATCCCAGAGATGAACACTGAAGTTTTCTTT. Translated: CASSSIPEMNTEVFF. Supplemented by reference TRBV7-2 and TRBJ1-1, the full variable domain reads GAGVSQSPSNKVTEKGKDVELRCDPISGHTALYWYRQSLGQGLEFLIYFQGNSAPDKSGLPSDRFSAERTGGSVSTLTIQRTQQEDSAVYLCASSSIPEMNTEVFFGQGTRLTVV.

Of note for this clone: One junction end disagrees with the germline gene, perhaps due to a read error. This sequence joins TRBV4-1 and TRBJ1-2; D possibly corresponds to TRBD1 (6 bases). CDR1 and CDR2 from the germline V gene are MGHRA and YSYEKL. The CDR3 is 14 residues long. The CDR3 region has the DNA TGCGCCAGCAGCCAACACCAACAGGGCTATGGTTACACCTTC. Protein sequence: CASSQHQQGYGYTF.

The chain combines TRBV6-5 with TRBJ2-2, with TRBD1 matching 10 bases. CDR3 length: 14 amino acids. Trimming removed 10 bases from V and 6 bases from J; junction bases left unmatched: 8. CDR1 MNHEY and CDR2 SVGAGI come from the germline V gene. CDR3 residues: CATQPGQGSGELFF. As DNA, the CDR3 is TGTGCCACCCAGCCGGGACAGGGGTCCGGGGAGCTGTTTTTT.

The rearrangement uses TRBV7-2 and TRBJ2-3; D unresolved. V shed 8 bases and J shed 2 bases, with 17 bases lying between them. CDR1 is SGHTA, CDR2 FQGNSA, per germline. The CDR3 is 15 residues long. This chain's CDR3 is CASSRTAWDTDTQYF. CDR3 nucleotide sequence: TGTGCCAGCTCTAGAACGGCGTGGGACACAGATACGCAGTATTTT.

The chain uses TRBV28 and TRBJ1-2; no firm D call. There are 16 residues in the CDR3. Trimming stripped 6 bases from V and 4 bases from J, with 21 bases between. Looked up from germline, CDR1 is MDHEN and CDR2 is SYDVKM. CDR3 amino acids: CASRPLDRAEGYGYTF. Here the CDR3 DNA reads TGTGCCAGCAGACCCCTTGATAGGGCTGAAGGCTATGGCTACACCTTC.